This T cell receptor (beta chain) was retrieved from a study of control samples from healthy donors and cancer patients. Measured with immunoSEQ multiplex PCR; TCRdb has only the in-frame clones, and not every one. The sample has more than 100,000 clones; 80% to 95% are singletons. V was clipped by 4 bases and J by 8 bases; unmatched bases: 4. There are 12 residues in the CDR3. The germline V gene has CDR1 MDHEN and CDR2 SYDVKM. The sequencing sample was made of blood. The sequence derives from a man aged 18-30 years in good health. The chain has TRBV28 and TRBJ1-2, with 7 bases aligning to TRBD1. The CDR3 sequence is CASSWTGRGYTF. The CDR3 DNA sequence: TGTGCCAGCAGTTGGACAGGACGGGGCTACACCTTC.